The T cell receptor beta chain under discussion was sequenced for a study of blood T cell repertoires in COVID-19. In the study overall: From the United States, Italy and Spain came samples of acute and convalescent COVID-19.

Profiling relied on immunoSEQ multiplex PCR, and the TCRdb table lists in-frame clones only, not all of them. The sample gives under 150,000 clones, about 90% of which show up once; approximately 4.5% is in the top ten. Germline CDR1 SGHKS, CDR2 YYEKEE (reference sequence). This CDR3 spans 16 amino acids. The germline V and J ends were trimmed by 0 bases and 6 bases, with 18 bases remaining between them. This sequence joins TRBV5-5 and TRBJ1-2, with D possibly matching TRBD1 (5 bases). This TCR was sampled from a woman between 50 and 59 years old with acute or convalescent COVID-19. Sequenced material: peripheral blood. CDR3 in amino acids: CASSLEYRRTIHGYTF. The CDR3 DNA reads TGTGCCAGCAGCTTGGAATACCGCAGGACAATACATGGCTACACCTTC.